This TCR beta chain came from a study of T cells in Graves' hyperthyroidism and ophthalmopathy. Notes on the study in general: Most clonotypes expanded in thyroid above 0.001 were likewise present in blood.

From RNA transcripts, TCR beta CDR3 regions were amplified. TCR CDR3 underwent first-round RT-PCR with the HTBI primer set. TCRdb reprocessed the multiplex PCR reads with MiXCR, giving one entry per CDR3 protein. The data contain a few hundred thousand distinct CDR3 sequences, around 19% of them seen just once; the ten biggest clones take up 35% to 40%. Per the germline V gene, CDR1 is SGHDT and CDR2 is YYEEEE. This CDR3 is built from 16 residues. The V segment lost 2 bases and the J segment 4 bases; nucleotides outside the gene matches: 8. With respect to this clonotype: Its antigen is not known.

In making diagnoses, clinical symptoms, serum thyroxine and TRAb, thyroid ultrasound and orbital computed tomography were all used. PBMCs stemmed from 8.5 to 10 ml fresh peripheral blood. The TCR comes from a man aged 50-60 years with Graves' ophthalmopathy. Sequencing was done on a sample of blood. V is TRBV5-6 and J is TRBJ1-1; 10 nucleotides line up with TRBD1. CDR3 DNA: TGTGCCAGCAGCTTCATGCGGACAGGGGGGACCACTGAAGCTTTCTTT. Protein sequence: CASSFMRTGGTTEAFF. The whole variable domain, filled in from reference TRBV5-6 and TRBJ1-1, reads DAGVTQSPTHLIKTRGQQVTLRCSPKSGHDTVSWYQQALGQGPQFIFQYYEEEERQRGNFPDRFSGHQFPNYSSELNVNALLLGDSALYLCASSFMRTGGTTEAFFGQGTRLTVV.